Detailed here is one T cell receptor beta chain. This sample was taken from a study of blood T cell repertoires in COVID-19. Study-wide context: Whether acute or convalescent, the COVID-19 samples came from the United States, Italy and Spain.

Trimming took 5 bases from V and 6 from J, leaving 13 bases between them. The CDR3 is 13 residues long. Looked up from germline, CDR1 is KGHDR and CDR2 is SFDVKD. As originally analysed: Cell counts per sample came from amplifying reference gene primers. The protocol was immunoSEQ multiplex PCR, while the TCRdb copy is restricted to in-frame clones and leaves out a portion. From that table come the V and J calls and clone size; the DNA was used to work out D and trimming. The data hold 150,000 to 200,000 clones, with approximately 84% observed a single time. Sequenced: PBMCs or T cells enriched from blood (not recorded which). J is TRBJ2-7 and V is TRBV24-1; tentative D call: TRBD2 (6 bases). This TCR was sampled from a human donor with acute COVID-19. The donor label of this sample is uncertain. Here the CDR3 DNA reads TGTGCCACCAGTGCCCTGCGGGGCGGCGAGCAGTACTTC. This sequence encodes CATSALRGGEQYF.